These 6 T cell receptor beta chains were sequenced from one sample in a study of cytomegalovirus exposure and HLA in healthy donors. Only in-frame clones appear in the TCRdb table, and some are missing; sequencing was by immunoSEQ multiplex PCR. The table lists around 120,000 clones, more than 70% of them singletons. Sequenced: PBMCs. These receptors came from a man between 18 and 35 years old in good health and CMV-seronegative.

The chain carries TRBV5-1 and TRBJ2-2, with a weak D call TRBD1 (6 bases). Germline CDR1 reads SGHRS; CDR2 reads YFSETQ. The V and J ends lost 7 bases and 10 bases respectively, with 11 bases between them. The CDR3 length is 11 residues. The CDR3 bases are TGCGCCAGCGATTCGGGACAGGAGCTGTTTTTT. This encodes CASDSGQELFF.

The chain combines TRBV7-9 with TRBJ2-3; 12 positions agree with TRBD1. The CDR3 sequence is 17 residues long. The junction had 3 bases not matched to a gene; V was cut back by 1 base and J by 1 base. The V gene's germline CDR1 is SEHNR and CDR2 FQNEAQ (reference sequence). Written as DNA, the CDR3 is TGTGCCAGCAGCTTAGGGGACAGGGGGCCGCGCACAGATACGCAGTATTTT. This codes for CASSLGDRGPRTDTQYF. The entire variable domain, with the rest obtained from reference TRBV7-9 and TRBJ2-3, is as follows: DTGVSQNPRHKITKRGQNVTFRCDPISEHNRLYWYRQTLGQGPEFLTYFQNEAQLEKSRLLSDRFSAERPKGSFSTLEIQRTEQGDSAMYLCASSLGDRGPRTDTQYFGPGTRLTVL.

CDR3 sequence (DNA): TGTGCCAGCAGCTCCCTTGATACGCAGTATTTT. Amino acids: CASSSLDTQYF. The chain uses TRBV11-2 and TRBJ2-3; D is unclear. The CDR3 totals 11 residues. V was clipped by 4 bases and J by 6 bases, with 5 bases between them. Germline V gives CDR1 SGHAT, CDR2 FQNNGV.

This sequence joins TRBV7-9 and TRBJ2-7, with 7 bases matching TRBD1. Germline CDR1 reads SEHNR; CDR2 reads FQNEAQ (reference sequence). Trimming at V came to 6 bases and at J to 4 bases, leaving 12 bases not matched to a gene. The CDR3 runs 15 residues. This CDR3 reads CASRSNSGTEYEQYF. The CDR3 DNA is TGTGCCAGCAGATCTAACTCCGGGACAGAATACGAGCAGTACTTC.

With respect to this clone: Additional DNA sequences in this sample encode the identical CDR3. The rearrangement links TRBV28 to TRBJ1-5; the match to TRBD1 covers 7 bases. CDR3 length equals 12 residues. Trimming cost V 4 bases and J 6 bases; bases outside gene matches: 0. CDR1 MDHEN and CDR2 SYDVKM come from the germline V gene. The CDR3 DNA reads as TGTGCCAGCAGTTCAGGGGGTCAGCCCCAGCATTTT. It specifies CASSSGGQPQHF.

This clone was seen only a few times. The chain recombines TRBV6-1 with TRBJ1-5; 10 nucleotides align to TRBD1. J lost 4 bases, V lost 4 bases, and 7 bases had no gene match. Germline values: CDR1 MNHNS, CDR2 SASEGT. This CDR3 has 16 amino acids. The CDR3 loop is CASSGMGQGLNQPQHF. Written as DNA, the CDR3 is TGTGCCAGCAGTGGAATGGGACAGGGGCTGAATCAGCCCCAGCATTTT.